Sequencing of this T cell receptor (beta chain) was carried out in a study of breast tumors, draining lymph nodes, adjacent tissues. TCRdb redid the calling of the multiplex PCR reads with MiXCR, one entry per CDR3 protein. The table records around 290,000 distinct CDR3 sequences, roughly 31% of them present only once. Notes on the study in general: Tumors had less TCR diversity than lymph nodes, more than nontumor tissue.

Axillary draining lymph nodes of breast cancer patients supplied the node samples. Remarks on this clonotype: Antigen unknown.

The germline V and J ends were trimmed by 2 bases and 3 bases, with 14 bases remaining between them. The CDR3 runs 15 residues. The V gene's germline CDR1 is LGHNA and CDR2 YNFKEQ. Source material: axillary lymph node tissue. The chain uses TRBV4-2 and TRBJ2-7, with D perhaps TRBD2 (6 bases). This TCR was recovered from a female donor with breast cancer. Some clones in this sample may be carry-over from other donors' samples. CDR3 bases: TGTGCCAGCAGCCAACCCGGGACTCTAAGCTACGAGCAGTACTTC. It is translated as CASSQPGTLSYEQYF.